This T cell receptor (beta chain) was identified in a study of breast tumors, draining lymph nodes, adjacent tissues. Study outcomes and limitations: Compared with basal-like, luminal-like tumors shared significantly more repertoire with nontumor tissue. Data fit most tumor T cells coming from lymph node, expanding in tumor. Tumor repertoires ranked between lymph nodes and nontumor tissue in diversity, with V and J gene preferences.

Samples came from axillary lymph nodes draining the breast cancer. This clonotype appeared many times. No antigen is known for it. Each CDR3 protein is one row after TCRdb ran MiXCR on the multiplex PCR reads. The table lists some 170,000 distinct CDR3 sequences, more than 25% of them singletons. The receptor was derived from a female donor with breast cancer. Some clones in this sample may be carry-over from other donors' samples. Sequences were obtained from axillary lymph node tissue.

CDR3 DNA: TGTGCCAGCAGCCAAGAGGGAGTAGGAGCTTTCTTT. Residues: CASSQEGVGAFF. The gene calls are TRBV4-2 and TRBJ1-1; D is unclear. Trimming removed 0 bases at V and 10 bases at J, with 9 bases between. Germline CDR1 reads LGHNA; CDR2 reads YNFKEQ. The CDR3 length is 12 residues.